The entry below describes one T cell receptor beta chain. The data derive from a study of T-cell memory formation after mild COVID-19. TCRdb reanalysed the 5' RACE reads using MiXCR and keeps one entry per CDR3 protein. The sample shows about 250,000 distinct CDR3 sequences, 18% of them seen only once. V lost 4 bases and J lost 2; bases outside the gene matches: 4. This CDR3 is 15 amino acids long. CDR1 is LGHDT, CDR2 YNNKEL, per germline (reference sequence). The sequence was collected from a man younger than 30 who had mild COVID-19 (a few samples of this study predate the infection). Cell type and time point are not known. The chain links TRBV3-1 to TRBJ1-1, with TRBD1 matching over 10 bases. Sequencing was performed on PBMCs or a T cell subset sorted from them (not recorded which). The CDR3 nucleotides read TGTGCCAGCAGCCGCGGGACAGGGGTAAACACTGAAGCTTTCTTT. Translating it yields CASSRGTGVNTEAFF.